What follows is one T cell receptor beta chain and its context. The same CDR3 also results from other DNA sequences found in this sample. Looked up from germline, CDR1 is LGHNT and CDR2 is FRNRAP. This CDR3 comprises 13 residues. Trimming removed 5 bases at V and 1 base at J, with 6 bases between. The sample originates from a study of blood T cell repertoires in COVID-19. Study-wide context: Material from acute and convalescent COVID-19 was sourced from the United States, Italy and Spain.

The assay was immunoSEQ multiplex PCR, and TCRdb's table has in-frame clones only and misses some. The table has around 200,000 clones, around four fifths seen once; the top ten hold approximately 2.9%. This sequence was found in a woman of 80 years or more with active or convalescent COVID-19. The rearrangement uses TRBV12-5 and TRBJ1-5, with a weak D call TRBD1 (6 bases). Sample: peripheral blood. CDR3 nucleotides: TGTGCTAGTGGTACAGGGAGCAATCAGCCCCAGCATTTT. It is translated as CASGTGSNQPQHF.